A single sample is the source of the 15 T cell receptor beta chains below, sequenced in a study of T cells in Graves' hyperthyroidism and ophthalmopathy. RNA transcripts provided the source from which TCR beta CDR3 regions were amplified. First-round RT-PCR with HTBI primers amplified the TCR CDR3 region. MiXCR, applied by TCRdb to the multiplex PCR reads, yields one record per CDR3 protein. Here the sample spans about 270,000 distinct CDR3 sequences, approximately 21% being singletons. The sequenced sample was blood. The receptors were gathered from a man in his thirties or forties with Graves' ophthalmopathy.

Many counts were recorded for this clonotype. The chain's CDR3 is CASSSTSGSEDTQYF. The CDR3 DNA follows: TGTGCCAGCAGCTCGACTAGCGGGAGCGAGGATACGCAGTATTTT. This chain joins TRBV7-3 and TRBJ2-3, with 12 bases matching TRBD2. This CDR3 is built from 15 residues. In germline, CDR1 is SGHTA, CDR2 FQGTGA. The V gene end was trimmed by 4 bases and the J gene end by 6 bases; junction bases not matched to a gene: 5.

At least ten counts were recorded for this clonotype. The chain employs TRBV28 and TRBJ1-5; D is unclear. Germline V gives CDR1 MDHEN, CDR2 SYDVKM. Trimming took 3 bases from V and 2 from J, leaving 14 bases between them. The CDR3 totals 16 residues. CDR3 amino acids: CASSFVSGFGNQPQHF. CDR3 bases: TGTGCCAGCAGTTTTGTCTCGGGATTCGGCAATCAGCCCCAGCATTTT.

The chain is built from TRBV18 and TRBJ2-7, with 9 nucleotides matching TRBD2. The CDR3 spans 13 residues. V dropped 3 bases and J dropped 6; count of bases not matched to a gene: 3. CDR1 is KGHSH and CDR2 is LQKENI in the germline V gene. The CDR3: CASSPRTSAEQYF. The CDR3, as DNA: TGTGCCAGCTCACCGCGGACTAGCGCCGAGCAGTACTTC.

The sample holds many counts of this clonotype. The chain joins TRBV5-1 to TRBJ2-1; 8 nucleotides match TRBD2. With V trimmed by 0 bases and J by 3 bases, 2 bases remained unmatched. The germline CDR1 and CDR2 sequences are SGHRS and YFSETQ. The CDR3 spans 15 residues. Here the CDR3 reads CASSLEAGVYNEQFF. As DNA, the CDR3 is TGCGCCAGCAGCTTGGAAGCGGGAGTCTACAATGAGCAGTTCTTC. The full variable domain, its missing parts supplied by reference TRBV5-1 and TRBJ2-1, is KAGVTQTPRYLIKTRGQQVTLSCSPISGHRSVSWYQQTPGQGLQFLFEYFSETQRNKGNFPGRFSGRQFSNSRSEMNVSTLELGDSALYLCASSLEAGVYNEQFFGPGTRLTVL.

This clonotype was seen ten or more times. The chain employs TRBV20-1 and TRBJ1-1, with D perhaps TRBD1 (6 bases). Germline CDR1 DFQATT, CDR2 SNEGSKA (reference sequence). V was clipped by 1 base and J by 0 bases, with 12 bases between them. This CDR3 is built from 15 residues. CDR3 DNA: TGCAGTGCTAGAGTGTCAGGGGCCTTGAACACTGAAGCTTTCTTT. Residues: CSARVSGALNTEAFF.

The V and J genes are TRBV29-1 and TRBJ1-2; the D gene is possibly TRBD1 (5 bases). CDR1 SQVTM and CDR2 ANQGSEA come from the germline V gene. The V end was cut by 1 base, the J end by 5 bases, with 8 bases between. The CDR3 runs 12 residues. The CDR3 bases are TGCAGCGTTGAAGTTCAGGGATATGGCTACACCTTC. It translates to CSVEVQGYGYTF.

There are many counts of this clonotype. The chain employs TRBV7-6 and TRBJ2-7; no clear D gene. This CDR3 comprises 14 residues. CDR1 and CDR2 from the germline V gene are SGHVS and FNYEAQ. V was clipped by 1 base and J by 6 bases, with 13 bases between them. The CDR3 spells CASSLEAGNGEQYF. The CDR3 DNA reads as TGTGCCAGCAGCTTAGAGGCAGGCAATGGCGAGCAGTACTTC.

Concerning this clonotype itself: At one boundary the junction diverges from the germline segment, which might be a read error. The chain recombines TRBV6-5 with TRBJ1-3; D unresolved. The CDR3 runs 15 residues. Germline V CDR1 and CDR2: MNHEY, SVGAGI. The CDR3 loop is CASSYRPRAGNTTYF. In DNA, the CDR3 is TGTGCCAGCAGTTACCGCCCTAGGGCTGGAAACACCACATATTTT.

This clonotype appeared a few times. The CDR3 DNA reads as TGTGCCAGCAGTCATAGTTGGAATGAGCAGTTCTTC. The encoded protein is CASSHSWNEQFF. V gene TRBV28 combines with J gene TRBJ2-1; D gene unclear. CDR3 size: 12 residues. The germline CDR1 and CDR2 sequences are MDHEN and SYDVKM. V lost 5 bases and J lost 7, with 9 bases in between.

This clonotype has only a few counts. The CDR3 sequence is CASTRARTRHTGELFF. The DNA for the CDR3 is TGTGCCAGCACCAGGGCCCGGACTAGGCACACCGGGGAGCTGTTTTTT. V gene TRBV7-2 combines with J gene TRBJ2-2; 7 bases fit TRBD2. The CDR3 length is 16 residues. Germline-derived CDR1 and CDR2 are SGHTA and FQGNSA. Trimming removed 7 bases from V and 3 bases from J; junction bases left unmatched: 11.

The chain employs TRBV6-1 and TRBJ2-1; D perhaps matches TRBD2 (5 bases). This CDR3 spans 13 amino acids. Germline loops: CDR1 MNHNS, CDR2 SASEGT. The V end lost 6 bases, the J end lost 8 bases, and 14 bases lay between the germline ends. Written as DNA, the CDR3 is TGTGCCAGCAGACGTACACTAGGGCATGAGCAGTTCTTC. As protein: CASRRTLGHEQFF.

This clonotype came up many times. The CDR3, as DNA: TGTGCCAGCAGTAGAACAGGGTATGGAAGCAATCAGCCCCAGCATTTT. This codes for CASSRTGYGSNQPQHF. The J gene is TRBJ1-5, the V gene TRBV6-1; maybe TRBD1 (6 bases). This CDR3 has 16 residues. Per the germline V gene, CDR1 is MNHNS and CDR2 is SASEGT. Deletions cut 5 bases from V and 1 base from J, with 15 bases between.

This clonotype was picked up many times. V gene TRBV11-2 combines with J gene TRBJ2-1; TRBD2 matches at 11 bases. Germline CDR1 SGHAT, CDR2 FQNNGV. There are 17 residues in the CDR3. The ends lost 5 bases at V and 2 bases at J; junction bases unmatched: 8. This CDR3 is CASSPRTSGPAYNEQFF. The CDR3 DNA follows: TGTGCCAGCAGCCCCCGGACTAGCGGGCCAGCCTACAATGAGCAGTTCTTC.

The CDR3 region is CASSFRQGGEQYF. The DNA for the CDR3 is TGTGCCAGCAGCTTTCGACAGGGCGGGGAGCAGTACTTC. The gene calls are TRBV9 and TRBJ2-7, with 7 bases identical to TRBD1. The CDR3 sequence is 13 residues long. V was clipped by 4 bases and J by 7 bases; unmatched bases: 8. Germline lookup yields CDR1 SGDLS and CDR2 YYNGEE.

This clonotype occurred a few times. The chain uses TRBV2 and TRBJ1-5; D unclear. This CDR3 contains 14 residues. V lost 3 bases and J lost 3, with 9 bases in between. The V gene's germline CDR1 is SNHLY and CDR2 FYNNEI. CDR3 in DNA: TGTGCCAGCAGTGACCGACGGATCAATCAGCCCCAGCATTTT. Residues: CASSDRRINQPQHF.